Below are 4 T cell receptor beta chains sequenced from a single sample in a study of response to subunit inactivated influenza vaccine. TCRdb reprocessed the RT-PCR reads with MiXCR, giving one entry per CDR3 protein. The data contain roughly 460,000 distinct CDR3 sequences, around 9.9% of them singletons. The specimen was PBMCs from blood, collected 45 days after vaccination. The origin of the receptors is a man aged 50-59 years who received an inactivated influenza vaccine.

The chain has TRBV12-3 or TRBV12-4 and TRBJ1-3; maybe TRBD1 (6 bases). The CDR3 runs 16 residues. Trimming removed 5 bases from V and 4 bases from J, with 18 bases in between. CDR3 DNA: TGTGCCAGCAGTGCCGGGACAACAGGCAGCGGAAACACCATATATTTT. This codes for CASSAGTTGSGNTIYF.

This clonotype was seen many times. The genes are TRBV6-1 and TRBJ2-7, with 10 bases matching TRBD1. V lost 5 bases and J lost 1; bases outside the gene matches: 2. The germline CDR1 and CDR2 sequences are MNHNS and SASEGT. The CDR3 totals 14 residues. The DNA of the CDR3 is TGTGCCAGCAGTCCGGACAGGGGGTCCTACGAGCAGTACTTC. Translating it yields CASSPDRGSYEQYF.

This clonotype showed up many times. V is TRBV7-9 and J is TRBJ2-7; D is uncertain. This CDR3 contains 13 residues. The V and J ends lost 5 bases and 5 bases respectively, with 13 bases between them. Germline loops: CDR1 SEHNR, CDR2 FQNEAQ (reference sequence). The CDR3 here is CASSPEGFHEQYF. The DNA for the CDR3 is TGTGCCAGCAGCCCCGAAGGGTTCCACGAGCAGTACTTC.

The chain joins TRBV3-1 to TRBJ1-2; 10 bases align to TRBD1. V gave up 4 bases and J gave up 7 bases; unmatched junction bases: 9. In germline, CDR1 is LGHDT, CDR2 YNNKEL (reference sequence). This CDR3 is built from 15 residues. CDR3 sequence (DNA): TGTGCCAGCAGCCTTTCGGGACAGGGGAAGGGTGGCTACACCTTC. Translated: CASSLSGQGKGGYTF.